Below are 13 T cell receptor beta chains sequenced from a single sample in a study of blood T cells in healthy people across ages. Through a sample-barcoded 5' primer and a J-beta primer mix, a second PCR was run for roughly 6 to 11 cycles. Via MiXCR, TCRdb re-called the 5' RACE reads, giving one row per CDR3 protein. This repertoire shows some 920,000 distinct CDR3 sequences, roughly 50% found once; its top ten account for around a fifth. The specimen sequenced was blood. These receptors were taken from an older woman in good health.

A few counts support this clonotype. The V call is TRBV9, the J call TRBJ2-6; D not resolved. The CDR3 consists of 17 residues. Per germline, CDR1 SGDLS and CDR2 YYNGEE. V shed 1 base and J shed 0 bases, with 11 bases lying between them. For the CDR3, the DNA is TGTGCCAGCAGCGTACGGCGGTTAAGCTCTGGGGCCAACGTCCTGACTTTC. It is translated as CASSVRRLSSGANVLTF. Together with reference TRBV9 and TRBJ2-6, the CDR3 gives the full variable domain: DSGVTQTPKHLITATGQRVTLRCSPRSGDLSVYWYQQSLDQGLQFLIQYYNGEERAKGNILERFSAQQFPDLHSELNLSSLELGDSALYFCASSVRRLSSGANVLTFGAGSRLTVL.

J is TRBJ2-1 and V is TRBV12-3 or TRBV12-4; no clear D gene. This CDR3 spans 15 amino acids. V shed 6 bases and J shed 0 bases, with 12 bases lying between them. In nucleotides, the CDR3 is TGTGCCAGCAGACCTAGGCTGAGCTCCTACAATGAGCAGTTCTTC. Encoded protein: CASRPRLSSYNEQFF.

The rearrangement joins TRBV5-1 to TRBJ1-1, with 7 bases aligning to TRBD1. CDR1 SGHRS and CDR2 YFSETQ come from the germline V gene. The CDR3 consists of 14 residues. V gave up 4 bases and J gave up 1 base; unmatched junction bases: 4. CDR3 sequence reads: CASSIGQANTEAFF. The CDR3 coding sequence is TGCGCCAGCAGCATAGGACAGGCGAACACTGAAGCTTTCTTT.

This chain links TRBV6-1 with TRBJ2-5; D might be TRBD2 (5 bases). The CDR3 spans 12 residues. Germline CDR1 reads MNHNS; CDR2 reads SASEGT. V dropped 11 bases and J dropped 11 bases, with 21 bases sitting between them. CDR3 region: CAQVGSRWEQYF. CDR3 in DNA: TGTGCCCAAGTGGGGAGTCGTTGGGAGCAGTACTTC.

This chain joins TRBV4-1 and TRBJ2-7, with D possibly called TRBD1 or TRBD2 (5 bases each). CDR1 and CDR2 (germline): MGHRA, YSYEKL. The V gene lost 2 bases and the J gene lost 3 bases, with 11 bases spanning the gap. The CDR3 spans 14 residues. The CDR3 DNA is TGCGCCAGCAGCCAACGGGGCAGCTACTACGAGCAGTACTTC. Protein: CASSQRGSYYEQYF.

J is TRBJ2-1 and V is TRBV7-9, with 8 positions matching TRBD1. The DNA end is more similar to TRBJ2-7, so the J call may be wrong. The CDR3 has 20 amino acids. CDR1 is SEHNR, CDR2 FQNEAQ, per germline (reference sequence). CDR3 bases: TGTGCCAGCAGCCTAATCGGACAGGGTTTCCCTCGGGGCTCCTACAATGAGCAGTACTTC. It translates to CASSLIGQGFPRGSYNEQYF.

The V and J genes are TRBV28 and TRBJ2-7; D call uncertain. Judging by the DNA end, TRBJ2-5 fits better; the J call may be wrong. The CDR3 is 12 residues long. In germline, CDR1 is MDHEN, CDR2 SYDVKM. CDR3 sequence reads: CASSFRVGTQYF. In DNA form, the CDR3 reads TGTGCCAGCAGTTTCCGTGTTGGGACCCAGTACTTC.

This chain links TRBV11-2 with TRBJ2-5; D is uncertain. The J call is doubtful: the DNA matches TRBJ2-7 better. The CDR3 consists of 12 residues. CDR1 is SGHAT, CDR2 FQNNGV, per germline. The CDR3, as DNA: TGTGCCAGCAGCTCGACTTCCGACGAGCAGTACTTC. This codes for CASSSTSDEQYF.

The genes are TRBV7-3 and TRBJ2-3, with 10 bases fitting TRBD2. CDR3 size: 15 residues. Looked up from germline, CDR1 is SGHTA and CDR2 is FQGTGA. The V segment lost 5 bases and the J segment 3 bases; nucleotides outside the gene matches: 5. The CDR3 sequence is CASSPGLATTDTQYF. The CDR3 region has the DNA TGTGCCAGCAGCCCGGGACTAGCGACGACAGATACGCAGTATTTT.

This chain uses TRBV27 with TRBJ1-5; the D is unclear. The CDR3 covers 13 residues. Germline lookup yields CDR1 MNHEY and CDR2 SMNVEV (reference sequence). Trimming stripped 6 bases from V and 2 bases from J, with 8 bases between. CDR3 in amino acids: CASSSMGNQPQHF. The DNA of the CDR3 is TGTGCCAGCAGCTCTATGGGCAATCAGCCCCAGCATTTT.

This chain links TRBV9 with TRBJ2-1; 8 bases fit TRBD2. The CDR3 sequence is 14 residues long. With 5 bases clipped from V and 5 bases from J, the junction kept 6 bases outside the gene matches. Looked up from germline, CDR1 is SGDLS and CDR2 is YYNGEE. CDR3 coding DNA: TGTGCCAGCAGTACCGGGGGGGTGCACAATGAGCAGTTCTTC. This translates into CASSTGGVHNEQFF.

The rearrangement joins TRBV10-1 to TRBJ2-6; D may match TRBD1 or TRBD2 (5 bases each). V shed 3 bases and J shed 2 bases, with 8 bases lying between them. In germline, CDR1 is WNHNN, CDR2 SYGVQD (reference sequence). The CDR3 is 15 amino acids. The CDR3, as DNA: TGCGCCAGCAGTGAAGGGACGACTGGGGCCAACGTCCTGACTTTC. It yields the protein CASSEGTTGANVLTF.

This chain links TRBV7-2 with TRBJ2-3; 7 bases match TRBD2. Germline values: CDR1 SGHTA, CDR2 FQGNSA. The CDR3 is made up of 15 amino acids. The J segment lost 3 bases and the V segment lost 2 bases, leaving 5 bases of the junction unmatched. The CDR3 region is CASSLQGGRTDTQYF. The CDR3 DNA follows: TGTGCCAGCAGCTTACAGGGCGGGAGAACAGATACGCAGTATTTT.